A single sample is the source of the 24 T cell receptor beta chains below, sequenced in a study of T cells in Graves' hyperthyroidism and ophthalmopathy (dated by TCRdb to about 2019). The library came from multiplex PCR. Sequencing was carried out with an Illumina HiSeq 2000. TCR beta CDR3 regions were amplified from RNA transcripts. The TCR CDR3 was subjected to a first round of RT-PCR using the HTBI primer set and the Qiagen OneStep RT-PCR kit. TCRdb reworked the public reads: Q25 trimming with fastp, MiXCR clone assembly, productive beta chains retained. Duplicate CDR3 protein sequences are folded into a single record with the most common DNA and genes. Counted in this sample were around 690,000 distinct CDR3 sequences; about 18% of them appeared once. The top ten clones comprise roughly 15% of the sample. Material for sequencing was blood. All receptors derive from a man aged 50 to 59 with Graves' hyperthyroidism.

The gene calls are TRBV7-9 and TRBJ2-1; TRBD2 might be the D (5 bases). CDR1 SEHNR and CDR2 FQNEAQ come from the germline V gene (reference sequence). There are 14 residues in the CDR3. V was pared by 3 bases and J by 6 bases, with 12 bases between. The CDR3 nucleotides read TGTGCCAGCAGCTTCCAAAGCGGAGGCAATGAGCAGTTCTTC. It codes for CASSFQSGGNEQFF.

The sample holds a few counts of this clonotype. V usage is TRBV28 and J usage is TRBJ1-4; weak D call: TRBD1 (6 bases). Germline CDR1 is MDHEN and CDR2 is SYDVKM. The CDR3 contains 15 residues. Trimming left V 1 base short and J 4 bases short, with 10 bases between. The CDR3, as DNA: TGTGCCAGCAGTTTATTGAGGACAGTTAATGAAAAACTGTTTTTT. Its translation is CASSLLRTVNEKLFF.

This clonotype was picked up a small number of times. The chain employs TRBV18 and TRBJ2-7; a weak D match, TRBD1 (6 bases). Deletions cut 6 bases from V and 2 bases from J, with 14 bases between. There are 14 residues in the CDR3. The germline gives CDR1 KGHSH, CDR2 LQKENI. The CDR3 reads CASSPDSHPYEQYF. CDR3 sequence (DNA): TGTGCCAGCTCTCCGGACAGCCACCCCTACGAGCAGTACTTC.

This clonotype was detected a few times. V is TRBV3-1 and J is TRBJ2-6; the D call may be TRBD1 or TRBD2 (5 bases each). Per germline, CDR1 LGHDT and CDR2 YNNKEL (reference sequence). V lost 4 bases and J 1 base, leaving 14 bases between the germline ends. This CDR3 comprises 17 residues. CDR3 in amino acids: CASSLPGTLSGANVLTF. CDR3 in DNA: TGTGCCAGCAGCCTTCCCGGGACCCTGTCTGGGGCCAACGTCCTGACTTTC.

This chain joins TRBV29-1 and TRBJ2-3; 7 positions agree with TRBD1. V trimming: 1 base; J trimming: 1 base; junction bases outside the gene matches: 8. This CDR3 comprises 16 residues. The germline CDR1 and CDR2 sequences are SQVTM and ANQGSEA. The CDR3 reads CSVEAQSRGRTDTQYF. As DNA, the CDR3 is TGCAGCGTTGAAGCCCAGAGTAGGGGGCGCACAGATACGCAGTATTTT.

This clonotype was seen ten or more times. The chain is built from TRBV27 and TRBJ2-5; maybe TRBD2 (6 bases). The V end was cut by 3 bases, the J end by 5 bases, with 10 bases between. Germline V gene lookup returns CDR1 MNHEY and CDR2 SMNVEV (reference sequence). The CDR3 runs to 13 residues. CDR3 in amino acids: CASSFREWETQYF. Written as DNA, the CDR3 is TGTGCCAGCAGTTTTCGGGAGTGGGAGACCCAGTACTTC.

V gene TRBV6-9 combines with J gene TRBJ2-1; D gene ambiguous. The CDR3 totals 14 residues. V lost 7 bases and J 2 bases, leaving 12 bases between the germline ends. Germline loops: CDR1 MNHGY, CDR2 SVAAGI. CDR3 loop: CASKFQFTYNEQFF. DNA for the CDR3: TGTGCCAGCAAGTTCCAGTTTACCTACAATGAGCAGTTCTTC.

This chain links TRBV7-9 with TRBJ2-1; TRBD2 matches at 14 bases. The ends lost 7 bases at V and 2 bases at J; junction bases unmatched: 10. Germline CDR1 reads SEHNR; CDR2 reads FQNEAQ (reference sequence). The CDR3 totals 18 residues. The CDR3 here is CASTPGTSGRRAYNEQFF. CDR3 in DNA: TGTGCCAGCACCCCGGGGACTAGCGGGAGAAGGGCCTACAATGAGCAGTTCTTC. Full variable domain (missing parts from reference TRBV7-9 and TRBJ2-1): DTGVSQNPRHKITKRGQNVTFRCDPISEHNRLYWYRQTLGQGPEFLTYFQNEAQLEKSRLLSDRFSAERPKGSFSTLEIQRTEQGDSAMYLCASTPGTSGRRAYNEQFFGPGTRLTVL.

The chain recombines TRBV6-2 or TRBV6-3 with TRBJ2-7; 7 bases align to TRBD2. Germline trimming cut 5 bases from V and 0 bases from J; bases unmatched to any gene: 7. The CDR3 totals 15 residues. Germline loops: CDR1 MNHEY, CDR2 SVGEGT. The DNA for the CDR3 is TGTGCCAGCAGTACGTTGACTAGCCACTCCTACGAGCAGTACTTC. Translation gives CASSTLTSHSYEQYF.

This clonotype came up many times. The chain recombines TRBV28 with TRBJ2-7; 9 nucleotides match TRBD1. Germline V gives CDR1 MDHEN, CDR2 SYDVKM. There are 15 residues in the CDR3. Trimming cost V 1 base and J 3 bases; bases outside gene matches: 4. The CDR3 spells CASSLFGTGNYEQYF. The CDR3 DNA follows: TGTGCCAGCAGTTTATTTGGGACAGGGAACTACGAGCAGTACTTC.

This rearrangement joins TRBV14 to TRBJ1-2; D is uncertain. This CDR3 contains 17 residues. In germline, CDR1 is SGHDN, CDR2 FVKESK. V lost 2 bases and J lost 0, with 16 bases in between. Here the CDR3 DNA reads TGTGCCAGCAGCCAAAATCAGATGTACAGATCTAACTATGGCTACACCTTC. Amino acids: CASSQNQMYRSNYGYTF.

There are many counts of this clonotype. CDR3 nucleotide sequence: TGTGCCAGCAGTTCTATAGACAGAGGAGGCACAGATACGCAGTATTTT. It encodes CASSSIDRGGTDTQYF. V and J are TRBV28 and TRBJ2-3; weak D call: TRBD1 (5 bases). Per germline, CDR1 MDHEN and CDR2 SYDVKM. CDR3 length: 16 residues. V was cut by 4 bases and J by 1 base, with 15 bases left in between.

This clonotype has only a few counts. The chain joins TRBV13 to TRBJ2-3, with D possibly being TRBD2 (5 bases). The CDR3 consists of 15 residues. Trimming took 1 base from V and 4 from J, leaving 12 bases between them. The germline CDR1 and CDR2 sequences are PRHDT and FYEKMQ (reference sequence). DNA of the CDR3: TGTGCCAGCAGCTTAGCGGAGGTTCGGGCAGATACGCAGTATTTT. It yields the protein CASSLAEVRADTQYF.

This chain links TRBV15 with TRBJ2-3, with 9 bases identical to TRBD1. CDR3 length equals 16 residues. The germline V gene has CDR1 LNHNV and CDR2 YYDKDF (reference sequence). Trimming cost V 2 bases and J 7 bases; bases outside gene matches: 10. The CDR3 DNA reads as TGTGCCACCAGCAGACCGGCCGGGACAGGGCTTTATACGCAGTATTTT. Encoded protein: CATSRPAGTGLYTQYF.

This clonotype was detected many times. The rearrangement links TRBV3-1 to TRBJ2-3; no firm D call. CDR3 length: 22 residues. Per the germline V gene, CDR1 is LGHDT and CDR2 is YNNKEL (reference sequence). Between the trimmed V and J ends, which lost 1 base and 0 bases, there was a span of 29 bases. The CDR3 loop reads CASSQARIGSPVRFSSTDTQYF. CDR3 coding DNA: TGTGCCAGCAGCCAAGCAAGGATTGGCAGCCCTGTAAGGTTTTCTAGCACAGATACGCAGTATTTT.

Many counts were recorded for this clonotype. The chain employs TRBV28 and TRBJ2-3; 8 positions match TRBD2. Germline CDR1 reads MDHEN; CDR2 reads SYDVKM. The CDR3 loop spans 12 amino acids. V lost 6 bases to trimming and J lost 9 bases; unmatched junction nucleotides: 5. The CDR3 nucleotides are TGTGCCAGCAGCTCAACTAGCGGAACGCAGTATTTT. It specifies CASSSTSGTQYF.

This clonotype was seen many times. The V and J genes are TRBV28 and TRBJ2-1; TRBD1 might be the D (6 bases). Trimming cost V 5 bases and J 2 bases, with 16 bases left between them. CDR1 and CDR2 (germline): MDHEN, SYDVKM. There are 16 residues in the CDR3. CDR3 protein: CASSQSWTATYNEQFF. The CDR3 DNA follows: TGTGCCAGCAGTCAGTCGTGGACAGCCACCTACAATGAGCAGTTCTTC.

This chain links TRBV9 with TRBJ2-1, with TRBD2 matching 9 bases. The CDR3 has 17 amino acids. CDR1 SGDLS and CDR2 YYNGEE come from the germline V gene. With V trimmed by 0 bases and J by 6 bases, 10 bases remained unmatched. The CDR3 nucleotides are TGTGCCAGCAGCGTAGCGGCGGTCGCTAGCGGGATCAATGAGCAGTTCTTC. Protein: CASSVAAVASGINEQFF.

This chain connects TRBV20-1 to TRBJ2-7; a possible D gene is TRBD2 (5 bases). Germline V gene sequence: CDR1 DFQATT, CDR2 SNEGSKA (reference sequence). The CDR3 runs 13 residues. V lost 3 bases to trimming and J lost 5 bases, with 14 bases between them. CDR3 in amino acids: CSASPGFTDEQYF. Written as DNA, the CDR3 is TGCAGTGCTAGTCCGGGGTTCACCGACGAGCAGTACTTC.

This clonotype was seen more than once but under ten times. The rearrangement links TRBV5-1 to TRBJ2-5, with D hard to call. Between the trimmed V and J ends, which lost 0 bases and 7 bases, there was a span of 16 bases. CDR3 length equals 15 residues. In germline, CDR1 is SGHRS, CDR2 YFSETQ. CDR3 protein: CASSLEGGEIGTQYF. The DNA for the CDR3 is TGCGCCAGCAGCTTGGAAGGCGGTGAAATTGGGACCCAGTACTTC.

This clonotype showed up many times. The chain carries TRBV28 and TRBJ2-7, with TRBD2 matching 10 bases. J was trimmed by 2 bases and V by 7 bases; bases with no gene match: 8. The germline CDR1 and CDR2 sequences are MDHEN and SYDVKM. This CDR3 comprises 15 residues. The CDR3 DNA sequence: TGTGCCAGCATCACATCACTAGCGGGAACCTACGAGCAGTACTTC. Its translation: CASITSLAGTYEQYF.

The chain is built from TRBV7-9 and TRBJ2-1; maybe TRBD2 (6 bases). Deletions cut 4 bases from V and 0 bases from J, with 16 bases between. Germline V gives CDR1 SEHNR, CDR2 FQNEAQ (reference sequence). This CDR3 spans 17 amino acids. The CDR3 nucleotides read TGTGCCAGCAGCTCTTGGGAGGCGGTGTTCTCCTACAATGAGCAGTTCTTC. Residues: CASSSWEAVFSYNEQFF.

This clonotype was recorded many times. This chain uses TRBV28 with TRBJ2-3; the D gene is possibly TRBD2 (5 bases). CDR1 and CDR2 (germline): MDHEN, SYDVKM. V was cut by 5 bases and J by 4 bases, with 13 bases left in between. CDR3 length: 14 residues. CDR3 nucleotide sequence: TGTGCCAGCAGTGGAGCGGACCCACCAGATACGCAGTATTTT. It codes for CASSGADPPDTQYF.

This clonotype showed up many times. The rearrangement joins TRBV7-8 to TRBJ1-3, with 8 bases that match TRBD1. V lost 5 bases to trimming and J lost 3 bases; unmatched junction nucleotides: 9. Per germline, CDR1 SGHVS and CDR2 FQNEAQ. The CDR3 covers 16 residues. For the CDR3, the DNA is TGTGCCAGCAGCCGCCTCGGACAGGGTGTTGGAAACACCATATATTTT. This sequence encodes CASSRLGQGVGNTIYF.